These 7 T cell receptor beta chains came from one sample sequenced in a study of CD8+CD57+ T cells in acquired aplastic anemia. General study results and limits: Patient-derived CD8+CD57+ populations exhibited diminished diversity relative to total CD4+ and CD8+ pools.

What these receptors recognize is not known. It was genomic DNA that served as the template for profiling TCR beta VDJ and CDR3. TCRdb recomputed calls from the reads with MiXCR, one row per CDR3 protein. The sample holds around 19,000 distinct CDR3 sequences; about 40% are singletons and the top ten take 80% to 90%. For sequencing, patients were chosen who had shown expansion of CD8+CD57+ cells by flow cytometry. Sample: CD8+CD57+ T cells sorted from PBMCs. Subset meaning: bead-enriched CD8+CD57+ effector memory T cells from SAA patients. The source is a human donor with aplastic anemia.

This clonotype was seen only a few times. V gene TRBV10-3 combines with J gene TRBJ2-7; 11 nucleotides agree with TRBD2. The V gene's germline CDR1 is ENHRY and CDR2 SYGVKD. This CDR3 comprises 15 residues. V lost 2 bases to trimming and J lost 3 bases; unmatched junction nucleotides: 3. As DNA, the CDR3 is TGTGCCATCAGTGAGGACGGGACTAGCGGCTACGAGCAGTACTTC. Translation gives CAISEDGTSGYEQYF.

A word on this clonotype: This CDR3 is missing its conserved last phenylalanine or tryptophan, likely due to a read error. The chain recombines TRBV9 with TRBJ2-7; 7 bases are shared with TRBD2. Germline CDR1 reads SGDLS; CDR2 reads YYNGEE. There are 12 residues in the CDR3. V lost 5 bases and J lost 9; bases outside the gene matches: 8. The DNA for the CDR3 is TGTGCCAGCAGTCGGGAGGCTTACCCGCAGTACTCC. Amino acid sequence: CASSREAYPQYS.

The chain recombines TRBV7-3 with TRBJ1-6; D might be TRBD1 (6 bases). The CDR3 is 13 residues long. Germline CDR1 SGHTA, CDR2 FQGTGA. V was trimmed by 5 bases and J by 10 bases, leaving 12 bases between them. The CDR3 bases are TGTGCCAGCAGCCCAGGGGAGGGATCACCCCTCCACTTT. Its protein is CASSPGEGSPLHF. The full variable domain, its missing parts supplied by reference TRBV7-3 and TRBJ1-6, is GAGVSQTPSNKVTEKGKYVELRCDPISGHTALYWYRQSLGQGPEFLIYFQGTGAADDSGLPNDRFFAVRPEGSVSTLKIQRTERGDSAVYLCASSPGEGSPLHFGNGTRLTVT.

The sample holds a few counts of this clonotype. The chain carries TRBV20-1 and TRBJ1-1; D remains ambiguous. This CDR3 is 13 amino acids long. The ends were cut back, 0 bases at V and 3 bases at J, with 8 bases in the middle. From germline, CDR1 is DFQATT and CDR2 SNEGSKA (reference sequence). The CDR3 here is CSARDRPDTEAFF. The CDR3 DNA sequence: TGCAGTGCTAGAGATAGGCCGGACACTGAAGCTTTCTTT.

The rearrangement links TRBV7-9 to TRBJ2-1; 9 bases fit TRBD2. CDR3 length equals 16 residues. J gave up 4 bases and V 2 bases, and 6 bases lay outside the gene matches. CDR1 is SEHNR and CDR2 is FQNEAQ in the germline V gene (reference sequence). CDR3 in amino acids: CASSLRGLAGYNEQFF. The DNA of the CDR3 is TGTGCCAGCAGCTTAAGGGGGCTAGCGGGGTACAATGAGCAGTTCTTC.

CDR3 sequence: CASSPDTYGYTF. CDR3 DNA sequence: TGCGCCAGCAGCCCGGACACCTATGGCTACACCTTC. The gene calls are TRBV5-1 and TRBJ1-2, with D possibly being TRBD1 (5 bases). The CDR3 is 12 amino acids. Germline CDR1 reads SGHRS; CDR2 reads YFSETQ. Trimming cost V 4 bases and J 4 bases, with 8 bases left between them.

This chain links TRBV20-1 with TRBJ2-1; D perhaps matches TRBD2 (6 bases). CDR1 DFQATT and CDR2 SNEGSKA come from the germline V gene (reference sequence). This CDR3 comprises 14 residues. Trimming removed 6 bases from V and 4 bases from J, with 16 bases in between. CDR3 loop: CSAKDPRGYNEQFF. CDR3 sequence (DNA): TGCAGTGCCAAAGACCCGCGGGGTTACAATGAGCAGTTCTTC.